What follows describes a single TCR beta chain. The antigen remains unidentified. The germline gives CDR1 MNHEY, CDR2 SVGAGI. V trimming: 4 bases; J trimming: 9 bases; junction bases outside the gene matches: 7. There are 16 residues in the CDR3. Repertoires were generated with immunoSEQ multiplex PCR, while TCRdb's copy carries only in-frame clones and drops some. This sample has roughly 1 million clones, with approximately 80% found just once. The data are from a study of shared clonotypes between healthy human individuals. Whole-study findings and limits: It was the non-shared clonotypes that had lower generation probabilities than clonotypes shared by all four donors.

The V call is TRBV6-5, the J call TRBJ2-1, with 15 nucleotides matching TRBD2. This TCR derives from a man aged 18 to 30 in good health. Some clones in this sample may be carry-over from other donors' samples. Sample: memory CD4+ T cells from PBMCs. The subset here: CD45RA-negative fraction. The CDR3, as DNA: TGTGCCAGCAGTTCTGGACTAGCGGGAGGGGTGGGTGAGCAGTTCTTC. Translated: CASSSGLAGGVGEQFF.